These 29 T cell receptor beta chains were sequenced from one sample in a study of vaccination effects on CD4 cells after COVID-19. The method was immunoSEQ multiplex PCR; TCRdb's version includes in-frame clones alone and lacks a portion of them. The table has some 68,000 clones, approximately 82% seen once; the top ten hold more than 1%. These receptors' targets are unknown. ViraFEST assay sequencing came after antigen-specific CD4+ T cells were expanded with viral peptide pools. Subsequent to a culture period of about ten days, CD4+ T cells were isolated. Every participant took two doses of the BNT162b2 or mRNA-1273 vaccine. The sequenced sample was CD4+ T cells from PBMCs cultured with HCoV-229E spike peptides, obtained after COVID-19 vaccination. These receptors all stem from a human donor who received a COVID-19 vaccine.

The V call is TRBV6-6, the J call TRBJ1-6; D call uncertain. Germline CDR1 MNHNY, CDR2 SVGAGI (reference sequence). With 7 bases removed from V and 5 bases from J, the gap between germline ends came to 12 bases. This CDR3 has 14 amino acids. CDR3 coding DNA: TGTGCCAGCAACGACTTCGGGGATAATTCACCCCTCCACTTT. Protein sequence: CASNDFGDNSPLHF.

V is TRBV30 and J is TRBJ1-5, with D possibly TRBD1 on 6 matching bases. Germline lookup yields CDR1 GTSNPN and CDR2 SVGIG (reference sequence). The CDR3 length is 14 residues. V lost 7 bases and J lost 3, with 16 bases in between. The DNA of the CDR3 is TGTGCCTACTCCCCCGGGACACTCAATCAGCCCCAGCATTTT. Translation gives CAYSPGTLNQPQHF. Full variable domain (missing parts from reference TRBV30 and TRBJ1-5): SQTIHQWPATLVQPVGSPLSLECTVEGTSNPNLYWYRQAAGRGLQLLFYSVGIGQISSEVPQNLSASRPQDRQFILSSKKLLLSDSGFYLCAYSPGTLNQPQHFGDGTRLSIL.

The CDR3 DNA reads as TGTGCCAGCAGCGTCAGGGGGTCGAACACCGGGGAGCTGTTTTTT. As protein: CASSVRGSNTGELFF. The rearrangement uses TRBV9 and TRBJ2-2; 7 bases fit TRBD1. CDR1 and CDR2 from the germline V gene are SGDLS and YYNGEE. This CDR3 has 15 residues. V shed 2 bases, J shed 0 bases, and the junction held 1 base outside the gene matches.

This clone was recorded once. This chain connects TRBV10-3 to TRBJ2-7; either TRBD1 or TRBD2 may fit D (5 bases each). Looked up from germline, CDR1 is ENHRY and CDR2 is SYGVKD. The CDR3 extends over 14 amino acids. With 10 bases removed from V and 0 bases from J, the gap between germline ends came to 16 bases. The CDR3 loop is CATSGTPSSYEQYV. CDR3 coding DNA: TGTGCCACCTCCGGGACCCCGAGCTCCTACGAGCAGTACGTC.

This clone was picked up one time. The chain couples TRBV30 to TRBJ2-2, with TRBD1 identical over 7 bases. There are 15 residues in the CDR3. CDR1 and CDR2 (germline): GTSNPN, SVGIG (reference sequence). The trim removed 0 bases at V and 5 bases at J, leaving 6 bases unmatched. The CDR3 sequence: CAWSVLDRRTGELFF. CDR3 coding DNA: TGTGCCTGGAGTGTACTGGACAGGAGAACCGGGGAGCTGTTTTTT.

The chain has TRBV27 and TRBJ2-2, with TRBD2 identical over 13 bases. With V trimmed by 4 bases and J by 6 bases, 5 bases remained unmatched. Germline V gene data show CDR1 as MNHEY and CDR2 as SMNVEV (reference sequence). The CDR3 contains 16 residues. The CDR3 sequence is CASSSWTSGGPGELFF. The CDR3 region has the DNA TGTGCCAGCAGTTCTTGGACTAGCGGGGGCCCCGGGGAGCTGTTTTTT.

This chain joins TRBV18 and TRBJ1-1, with TRBD1 as a possible D gene (6 bases). Germline lookup yields CDR1 KGHSH and CDR2 LQKENI. The length of the CDR3 is 16 residues. Trimming left V 5 bases short and J 0 bases short, with 16 bases between. The CDR3 DNA sequence: TGTGCCAGCTCATCCGAACCGGGACACATGAACACTGAAGCTTTCTTT. Its protein is CASSSEPGHMNTEAFF.

This chain joins TRBV19 and TRBJ1-5, with D maybe TRBD1 (6 bases). There are 16 residues in the CDR3. The V end was cut by 5 bases, the J end by 9 bases, with 23 bases between. Germline CDR1 is LNHDA and CDR2 is SQIVND (reference sequence). The CDR3 DNA sequence: TGTGCCAGTAGTTTTATCAACAGGGAAGAGGATCGGCCCCAGCATTTT. It encodes CASSFINREEDRPQHF.

V and J are TRBV18 and TRBJ2-3; TRBD1 aligns across 10 bases. The germline V gene has CDR1 KGHSH and CDR2 LQKENI. The junction had 4 bases not matched to a gene; V was cut back by 6 bases and J by 1 base. The length of the CDR3 is 15 residues. CDR3 DNA sequence: TGTGCCAGCTCCCACGGGACAGGGGGCACAGATACGCAGTATTTT. It yields the protein CASSHGTGGTDTQYF. Drawing the rest from reference TRBV18 and TRBJ2-3, the complete variable domain is NAGVMQNPRHLVRRRGQEARLRCSPMKGHSHVYWYRQLPEEGLKFMVYLQKENIIDESGMPKERFSAEFPKEGPSILRIQQVVRGDSAAYFCASSHGTGGTDTQYFGPGTRLTVL.

The chain employs TRBV10-1 and TRBJ2-3; 7 nucleotides align to TRBD2. This CDR3 contains 15 residues. The germline CDR1 and CDR2 sequences are WNHNN and SYGVQD (reference sequence). Trimming removed 4 bases from V and 7 bases from J; junction bases left unmatched: 11. The CDR3 coding sequence is TGCGCCAGCAGTGCTCTTCCTAGCGGAGGGAATACGCAGTATTTT. Translation: CASSALPSGGNTQYF.

The chain combines TRBV7-9 with TRBJ2-7, with 7 positions matching TRBD1. Germline V gene lookup returns CDR1 SEHNR and CDR2 FQNEAQ (reference sequence). The CDR3 is 13 residues long. V lost 5 bases to trimming and J lost 4 bases; unmatched junction nucleotides: 5. The CDR3 loop is CASSQGQRYEQYV. The CDR3 DNA reads as TGTGCCAGCAGCCAGGGACAGAGATACGAGCAGTACGTC.

V and J are TRBV29-1 and TRBJ1-2, with D perhaps matching TRBD1 (6 bases). Germline values: CDR1 SQVTM, CDR2 ANQGSEA. The ends were cut back, 5 bases at V and 8 bases at J, with 18 bases in the middle. The CDR3 loop spans 13 amino acids. The DNA for the CDR3 is TGCAGCGTTCGGGACACAGGCCCCAGGGGCTACACCTTC. This codes for CSVRDTGPRGYTF. Full variable domain (outside the CDR3, taken from reference TRBV29-1 and TRBJ1-2): SAVISQKPSRDICQRGTSLTIQCQVDSQVTMMFWYRQQPGQSLTLIATANQGSEATYESGFVIDKFPISRPNLTFSTLTVSNMSPEDSSIYLCSVRDTGPRGYTFGSGTRLTVV.

The rearrangement links TRBV6-5 to TRBJ2-3; TRBD2 aligns across 8 bases. V trimming: 7 bases; J trimming: 4 bases; junction bases outside the gene matches: 7. Germline CDR1 MNHEY, CDR2 SVGAGI. The CDR3 consists of 14 residues. The CDR3 coding sequence is TGTGCCAGCAAACCCGGACTAGCCCCAGATACGCAGTATTTT. It translates to CASKPGLAPDTQYF.

The chain combines TRBV29-1 with TRBJ1-3; tentatively, D is TRBD1 (6 bases). The CDR3 contains 12 residues. Per the germline V gene, CDR1 is SQVTM and CDR2 is ANQGSEA. The germline V and J ends were trimmed by 6 bases and 1 base, with 7 bases remaining between them. CDR3 nucleotide sequence: TGCAGCGTCACAGGGTCTGGAAACACCATATATTTT. Residues: CSVTGSGNTIYF.

This clone occurred a few times. The chain couples TRBV6-5 to TRBJ1-2, with 7 positions matching TRBD1. CDR1 is MNHEY, CDR2 SVGAGI, per germline. This CDR3 has 15 residues. With 0 bases clipped from V and 4 bases from J, the junction kept 5 bases outside the gene matches. The CDR3 nucleotides are TGTGCCAGCAGTTACTCAAGGAGGGGGCCCTATGGCTACACCTTC. Translating it yields CASSYSRRGPYGYTF.

The chain employs TRBV6-4 and TRBJ2-5; 10 bases match TRBD2. CDR3 length: 17 residues. Trimming cost V 5 bases and J 5 bases; bases outside gene matches: 14. Per germline, CDR1 MRHNA and CDR2 SNTAGT. CDR3 nucleotides: TGTGCCAGCAGTCCCTGGGGATTAGCGGGGGGTGTCGAGACCCAGTACTTC. Amino acid sequence: CASSPWGLAGGVETQYF.

The chain joins TRBV24-1 to TRBJ2-3, with D maybe TRBD2 (7 bases). The ends were cut back, 5 bases at V and 3 bases at J, with 14 bases in the middle. The CDR3 has 15 amino acids. Germline V lookup: CDR1 KGHDR, CDR2 SFDVKD. CDR3 DNA: TGTGCCACCAGTGTGGCGGGGGCGCTGACAGATACGCAGTATTTT. This encodes CATSVAGALTDTQYF.

J is TRBJ2-7 and V is TRBV18, with D unclear. Germline CDR1 KGHSH, CDR2 LQKENI. This CDR3 has 14 amino acids. V lost 3 bases and J 5 bases, leaving 14 bases between the germline ends. CDR3 sequence reads: CASSPNLGSDEQYV. The CDR3 DNA follows: TGTGCCAGCTCACCTAACTTAGGGTCTGACGAGCAGTACGTC.

This clone was recorded once. The chain has TRBV19 and TRBJ1-1, with TRBD1 as a possible D gene (6 bases). Germline values: CDR1 LNHDA, CDR2 SQIVND (reference sequence). The CDR3 spans 15 residues. Trimming removed 2 bases at V and 0 bases at J, with 10 bases between. In DNA form, the CDR3 reads TGTGCCAGTAGTATACCCCAGGGGATGAACACTGAAGCTTTCTTT. This codes for CASSIPQGMNTEAFF.

V and J are TRBV24-1 and TRBJ2-7; 7 nucleotides match TRBD1. Germline CDR1 and CDR2: KGHDR and SFDVKD. The CDR3 is 17 amino acids. J lost 7 bases, V lost 0 bases, and 14 bases had no gene match. The CDR3 DNA follows: TGTGCCACCAGTGATTTGCAAGGACAGGAAGGTACTTTGGAGCAGTACGTC. Translating gives CATSDLQGQEGTLEQYV.

The CDR3 sequence is CASSPLWGAGETQYF. The DNA for the CDR3 is TGTGCCAGCTCACCACTCTGGGGCGCCGGGGAGACCCAGTACTTC. The chain is built from TRBV18 and TRBJ2-5, with D perhaps matching TRBD1 (5 bases). The V gene lost 1 base and the J gene lost 5 bases, with 14 bases spanning the gap. Germline V CDR1 and CDR2: KGHSH, LQKENI. The CDR3 has 15 residues. Looking up the rest from reference TRBV18 and TRBJ2-5 gives the full variable domain: NAGVMQNPRHLVRRRGQEARLRCSPMKGHSHVYWYRQLPEEGLKFMVYLQKENIIDESGMPKERFSAEFPKEGPSILRIQQVVRGDSAAYFCASSPLWGAGETQYFGPGTRLLVL.

The CDR3 is CAISGGRGNSPLHF. CDR3 DNA sequence: TGTGCCATCAGTGGTGGCAGGGGGAATTCACCCCTCCACTTT. The chain has TRBV10-3 and TRBJ1-6; 7 bases line up with TRBD1. This CDR3 region has 14 residues. The germline V gene encodes CDR1 ENHRY and CDR2 SYGVKD. The junction had 4 bases not matched to a gene; V was cut back by 4 bases and J by 7 bases.

J is TRBJ2-7 and V is TRBV5-1; D may be TRBD1 (6 bases). The CDR3 loop spans 16 amino acids. V shed 0 bases and J shed 2 bases, with 15 bases lying between them. CDR1 is SGHRS, CDR2 YFSETQ, per germline. CDR3 residues: CASSLVGALDPYEQYV. Here the CDR3 DNA reads TGCGCCAGCAGCTTGGTGGGGGCTCTGGATCCCTACGAGCAGTACGTC.

This chain joins TRBV7-2 and TRBJ1-5, with TRBD1 identical over 7 bases. The V segment lost 3 bases and the J segment 2 bases; nucleotides outside the gene matches: 1. The CDR3 contains 14 residues. Germline CDR1 and CDR2: SGHTA and FQGNSA. The CDR3 protein is CASSLGTGNQPQHF. In DNA, the CDR3 is TGTGCCAGCAGCTTGGGGACAGGCAATCAGCCCCAGCATTTT.

This sequence joins TRBV7-2 and TRBJ2-1, with 10 positions matching TRBD2. CDR1 and CDR2 from the germline V gene are SGHTA and FQGNSA. The CDR3 consists of 15 residues. The V segment lost 5 bases and the J segment 3 bases; nucleotides outside the gene matches: 4. CDR3 protein: CASSISGGHYNEQFF. CDR3 nucleotides: TGTGCCAGCAGCATTAGCGGGGGGCACTACAATGAGCAGTTCTTC.

The J gene is TRBJ2-5, the V gene TRBV3-1 (or the pseudogene TRBV3-2), with TRBD1 matching 11 bases. The V gene end was trimmed by 4 bases and the J gene end by 5 bases; junction bases not matched to a gene: 18. CDR3 length: 19 residues. Germline-derived CDR1 and CDR2 are LGHDT and YNNKEL (reference sequence). CDR3 nucleotide sequence: TGTGCCAGCAGCCCCGGACAGGGGGCGCGGCCCGCTTTATGGGAGACCCAGTACTTC. This gives the protein CASSPGQGARPALWETQYF.

The V gene is TRBV19, the J gene TRBJ1-5; D gene unclear. CDR3 size: 14 residues. Germline V gene data show CDR1 as LNHDA and CDR2 as SQIVND (reference sequence). Trimming removed 6 bases from V and 5 bases from J, with 14 bases in between. The CDR3 here is CASSSPIGDQPQHF. The CDR3 nucleotides are TGTGCCAGTAGCTCGCCGATAGGAGATCAGCCCCAGCATTTT.

The V gene is TRBV7-3, the J gene TRBJ1-2, with 9 bases matching TRBD1. The CDR3 consists of 15 residues. CDR1 is SGHTA and CDR2 is FQGTGA in the germline V gene. After removal of 5 bases from V and 7 bases from J, the junction contained 11 bases not matched to a gene. The CDR3 region is CASSATGGASGGYTF. CDR3 in DNA: TGTGCCAGCAGCGCAACAGGGGGCGCATCAGGTGGCTACACCTTC.

This CDR3 reads CASSQDRGVINTDTQYF. In nucleotides, the CDR3 is TGTGCCAGCAGCCAAGATCGGGGGGTCATTAACACAGATACGCAGTATTTT. V usage is TRBV3-1 (or the pseudogene TRBV3-2) and J usage is TRBJ2-3; 7 bases line up with TRBD2. Trimming removed 0 bases from V and 2 bases from J; junction bases left unmatched: 8. Germline V gives CDR1 LGHDT, CDR2 YNNKEL (reference sequence). This CDR3 contains 17 residues.